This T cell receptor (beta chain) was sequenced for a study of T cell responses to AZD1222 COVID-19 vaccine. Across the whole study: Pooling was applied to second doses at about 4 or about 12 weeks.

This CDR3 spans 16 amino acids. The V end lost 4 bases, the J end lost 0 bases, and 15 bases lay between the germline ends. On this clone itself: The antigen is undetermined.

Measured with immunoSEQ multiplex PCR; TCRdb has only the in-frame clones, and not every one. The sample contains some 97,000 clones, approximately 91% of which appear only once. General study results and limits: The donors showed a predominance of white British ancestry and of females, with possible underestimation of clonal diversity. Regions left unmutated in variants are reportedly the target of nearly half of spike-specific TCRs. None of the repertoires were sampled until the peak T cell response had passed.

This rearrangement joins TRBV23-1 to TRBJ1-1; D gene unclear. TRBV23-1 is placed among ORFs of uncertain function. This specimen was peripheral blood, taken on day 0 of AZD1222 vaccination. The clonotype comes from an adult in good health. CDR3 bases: TGCGCCAGCAGTCGTTCTTCCACTTTAATGAACACTGAAGCTTTCTTT. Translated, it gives CASSRSSTLMNTEAFF.